These 11 T cell receptor beta chains came from one sample sequenced in a study of blood T cell repertoires in COVID-19. Produced via immunoSEQ multiplex PCR; TCRdb's table is partial and in-frame only. There are approximately 260,000 clones in the sample; more than 85% occur only once, and roughly 4% lies in the top ten. The material sequenced was peripheral blood. All receptors come from a man between 18 and 29 years old with active or convalescent COVID-19.

The chain has TRBV15 and TRBJ2-1; TRBD1 agrees at 10 bases. The germline V gene has CDR1 LNHNV and CDR2 YYDKDF (reference sequence). This CDR3 comprises 15 residues. The V gene end was trimmed by 4 bases and the J gene end by 5 bases; junction bases not matched to a gene: 5. The CDR3 here is CATSIRDRGDNEQFF. CDR3 DNA: TGTGCCACCAGCATAAGGGACAGGGGTGACAATGAGCAGTTCTTC.

The gene calls are TRBV18 and TRBJ2-2, with D possibly TRBD2 on 6 matching bases. The V end was cut by 3 bases, the J end by 4 bases, with 12 bases between. This CDR3 comprises 15 residues. In germline, CDR1 is KGHSH, CDR2 LQKENI. The CDR3 here is CASSPRDSSTGELFF. Here the CDR3 DNA reads TGTGCCAGCTCACCCCGGGACTCGAGCACCGGGGAGCTGTTTTTT. The full variable domain, rest sourced from reference TRBV18 and TRBJ2-2, is NAGVMQNPRHLVRRRGQEARLRCSPMKGHSHVYWYRQLPEEGLKFMVYLQKENIIDESGMPKERFSAEFPKEGPSILRIQQVVRGDSAAYFCASSPRDSSTGELFFGEGSRLTVL.

V is TRBV24-1 and J is TRBJ1-5, with 9 bases aligning to TRBD1. V was clipped by 4 bases and J by 7 bases; unmatched bases: 7. The CDR3 length is 15 residues. Germline values: CDR1 KGHDR, CDR2 SFDVKD. In DNA form, the CDR3 reads TGTGCCACCAGTGACACCGGACAGGGGCGGCAGCCCCAGCATTTT. Its translation: CATSDTGQGRQPQHF.

The chain recombines TRBV15 with TRBJ2-7, with 7 bases identical to TRBD1. CDR1 and CDR2 (germline): LNHNV, YYDKDF (reference sequence). The CDR3 has 15 residues. The V segment lost 2 bases and the J segment 6 bases; nucleotides outside the gene matches: 10. CDR3 region: CATSRWKGQAAEQYF. The CDR3, as DNA: TGTGCCACCAGCAGATGGAAAGGACAGGCGGCCGAGCAGTACTTC.

CDR3 residues: CSASRQGSEAFF. The CDR3 region has the DNA TGCAGTGCTAGTCGACAGGGGTCTGAAGCTTTCTTT. This chain uses TRBV20-1 with TRBJ1-1; 8 nucleotides line up with TRBD1. Germline V gene sequence: CDR1 DFQATT, CDR2 SNEGSKA (reference sequence). The CDR3 covers 12 residues. Losses at the gene ends were 3 bases for V and 6 bases for J; bases not matched to a gene: 3.

This CDR3 reads CATSDFAHGTGDEQFF. DNA for the CDR3: TGTGCCACCAGTGATTTCGCTCACGGGACAGGGGATGAGCAGTTCTTC. The chain has TRBV24-1 and TRBJ2-1, with 10 bases aligning to TRBD1. Germline V gene lookup returns CDR1 KGHDR and CDR2 SFDVKD. With 1 base clipped from V and 8 bases from J, the junction kept 7 bases outside the gene matches. There are 16 residues in the CDR3.

V is TRBV5-1 and J is TRBJ2-1; 10 bases agree with TRBD1. Germline lookup yields CDR1 SGHRS and CDR2 YFSETQ. The CDR3 is 16 amino acids. V lost 3 bases and J lost 7; bases outside the gene matches: 10. CDR3 loop: CASSSGTGARENEQFF. In nucleotides, the CDR3 is TGCGCCAGCAGCTCCGGGACAGGGGCGCGCGAAAATGAGCAGTTCTTC.

V is TRBV27 and J is TRBJ2-1, with 14 bases fitting TRBD2. Germline assignment: CDR1 MNHEY and CDR2 SMNVEV (reference sequence). V trimming: 3 bases; J trimming: 7 bases; junction bases outside the gene matches: 8. The CDR3 covers 17 residues. Written as DNA, the CDR3 is TGTGCCAGCAGTTTGGGACTAGCGGGAGACGTGAGGAATGAGCAGTTCTTC. This sequence encodes CASSLGLAGDVRNEQFF.

This chain connects TRBV7-6 to TRBJ2-1, with 10 bases lining up with TRBD2. V shed 3 bases, J shed 4 bases, and the junction held 3 bases outside the gene matches. Per the germline V gene, CDR1 is SGHVS and CDR2 is FNYEAQ. The CDR3 spans 15 residues. The CDR3 nucleotides read TGTGCCAGCAGCTTCCATAGCGGGGGGTACAATGAGCAGTTCTTC. Translation gives CASSFHSGGYNEQFF.

The rearrangement joins TRBV6-5 to TRBJ2-5, with 11 bases that match TRBD2. Germline CDR1 MNHEY, CDR2 SVGAGI. Trimming cost V 2 bases and J 5 bases; bases outside gene matches: 4. This CDR3 is built from 15 residues. The CDR3 is CASSYATSGMETQYF. CDR3 bases: TGTGCCAGCAGTTACGCGACTAGCGGGATGGAGACCCAGTACTTC.

This clone was observed a handful of times. The chain is built from TRBV5-1 and TRBJ2-7; 7 bases line up with TRBD1. The CDR3 covers 13 residues. V shed 4 bases, J shed 3 bases, and the junction held 4 bases outside the gene matches. CDR1 and CDR2 (germline): SGHRS, YFSETQ. The CDR3 DNA is TGCGCCAGCAGCAGGGGACAGATCTACGAGCAGTACTTC. Translating it yields CASSRGQIYEQYF.